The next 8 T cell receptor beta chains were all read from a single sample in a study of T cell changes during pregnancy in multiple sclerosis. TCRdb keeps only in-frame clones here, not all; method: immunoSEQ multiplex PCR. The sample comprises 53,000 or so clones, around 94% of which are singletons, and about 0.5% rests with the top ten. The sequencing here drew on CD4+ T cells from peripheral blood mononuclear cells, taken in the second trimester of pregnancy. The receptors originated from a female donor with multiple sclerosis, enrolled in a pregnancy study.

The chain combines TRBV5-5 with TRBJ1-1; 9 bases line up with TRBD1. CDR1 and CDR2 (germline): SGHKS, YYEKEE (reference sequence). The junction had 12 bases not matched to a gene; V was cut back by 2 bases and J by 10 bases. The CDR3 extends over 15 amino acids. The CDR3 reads CASSFRQGGPSGAFF. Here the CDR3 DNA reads TGTGCCAGCAGCTTTCGACAGGGGGGGCCGAGTGGAGCTTTCTTT. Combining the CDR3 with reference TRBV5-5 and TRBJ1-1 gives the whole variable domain DAGVTQSPTHLIKTRGQQVTLRCSPISGHKSVSWYQQVLGQGPQFIFQYYEKEERGRGNFPDRFSARQFPNYSSELNVNALLLGDSALYLCASSFRQGGPSGAFFGQGTRLTVV.

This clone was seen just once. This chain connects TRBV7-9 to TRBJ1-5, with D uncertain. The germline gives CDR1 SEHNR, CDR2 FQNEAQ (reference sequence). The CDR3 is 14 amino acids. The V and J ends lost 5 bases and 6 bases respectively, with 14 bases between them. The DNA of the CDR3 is TGTGCCAGCAGCCCATTTGGGCCTCCTCAGCCCCAGCATTTT. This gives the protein CASSPFGPPQPQHF.

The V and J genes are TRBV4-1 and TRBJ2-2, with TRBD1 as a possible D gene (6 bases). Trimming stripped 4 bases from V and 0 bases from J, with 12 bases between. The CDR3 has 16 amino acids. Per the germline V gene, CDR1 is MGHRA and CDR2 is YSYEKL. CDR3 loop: CASSPIGQSNTGELFF. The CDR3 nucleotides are TGCGCCAGCAGCCCCATAGGACAGTCGAACACCGGGGAGCTGTTTTTT.

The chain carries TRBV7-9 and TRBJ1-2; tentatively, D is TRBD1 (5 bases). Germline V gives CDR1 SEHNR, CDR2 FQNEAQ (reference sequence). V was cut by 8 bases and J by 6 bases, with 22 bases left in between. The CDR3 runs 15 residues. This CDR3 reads CASYLSGGGKDGYTF. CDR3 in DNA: TGTGCCAGCTACCTTTCCGGGGGGGGGAAAGATGGCTACACCTTC.

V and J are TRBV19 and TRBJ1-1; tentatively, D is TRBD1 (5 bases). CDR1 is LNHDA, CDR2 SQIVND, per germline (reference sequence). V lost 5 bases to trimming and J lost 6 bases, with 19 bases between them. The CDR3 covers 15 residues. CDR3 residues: CASSPTVAWGAEAFF. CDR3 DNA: TGTGCCAGTAGTCCTACAGTTGCCTGGGGGGCTGAAGCTTTCTTT.

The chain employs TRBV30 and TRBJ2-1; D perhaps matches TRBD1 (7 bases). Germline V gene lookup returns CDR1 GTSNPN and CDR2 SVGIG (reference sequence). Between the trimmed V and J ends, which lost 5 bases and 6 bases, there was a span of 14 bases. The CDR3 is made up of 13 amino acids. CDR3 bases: TGTGCCTGGCGCCAGCAGGGGGGCAATGAGCAGTTCTTC. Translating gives CAWRQQGGNEQFF.

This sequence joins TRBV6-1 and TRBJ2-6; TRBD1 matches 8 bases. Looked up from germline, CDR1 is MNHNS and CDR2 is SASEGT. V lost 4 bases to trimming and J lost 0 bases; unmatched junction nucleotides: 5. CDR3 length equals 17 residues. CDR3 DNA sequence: TGTGCCAGCAGTGCGGCAGGGGGCGGCTCTGGGGCCAACGTCCTGACTTTC. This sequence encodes CASSAAGGGSGANVLTF.

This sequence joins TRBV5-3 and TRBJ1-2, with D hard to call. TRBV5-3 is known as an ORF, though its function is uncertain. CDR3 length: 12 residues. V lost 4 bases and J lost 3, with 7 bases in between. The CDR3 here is CARSPSDYGYTF. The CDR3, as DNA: TGTGCCAGAAGCCCGTCGGACTATGGCTACACCTTC.